One sample yielded the 6 T cell receptor beta chains listed below, sequenced in a study of blood T cell repertoires in COVID-19 (dated by TCRdb to the early 2020s). The library relied on the immunoSEQ multiplex PCR assay. Here the immuneACCESS table is served through TCRdb, limited to in-frame sequences with V and J called. Missing clones are a known gap in these copies; in checked studies unresolved V genes cover under half, and the rest lacks a known reason. The sample includes approximately 69,000 clones, with approximately 86% observed a single time. The ten largest account for approximately 12% of the sample. Sequencing was carried out using peripheral blood. These receptors were taken from a human donor in a cohort sampled during active COVID-19.

The chain is built from TRBV5-1 and TRBJ1-2, with a possible D match to TRBD1 (6 bases). Trimming shortened V by 1 base and J by 8 bases, and 12 bases separated the two germline ends. The germline V gene has CDR1 SGHRS and CDR2 YFSETQ. The CDR3 runs 13 residues. This chain's CDR3 is CASSLQGTTGYTF. In DNA, the CDR3 is TGCGCCAGCAGCTTGCAGGGGACGACGGGCTACACCTTC.

This sequence joins TRBV7-9 and TRBJ2-3, with 8 nucleotides matching TRBD1. CDR3 length equals 15 residues. The ends lost 3 bases at V and 3 bases at J; junction bases unmatched: 5. Germline loops: CDR1 SEHNR, CDR2 FQNEAQ (reference sequence). CDR3 sequence (DNA): TGTGCCAGCAGCTTTCCGGGACAGGTAACAGATACGCAGTATTTT. Translating gives CASSFPGQVTDTQYF.

The chain recombines TRBV7-2 with TRBJ2-3, with 14 bases fitting TRBD2. V was pared by 5 bases and J by 5 bases, with 9 bases of the junction left unmatched. The germline CDR1 and CDR2 sequences are SGHTA and FQGNSA. The CDR3 totals 17 residues. CDR3 nucleotides: TGTGCCAGCAGCCAAGGACTAGCGGGGGGCGGGAGAGATACGCAGTATTTT. Protein sequence: CASSQGLAGGGRDTQYF.

This chain connects TRBV6-4 to TRBJ2-3; TRBD2 aligns across 9 bases. With 0 bases clipped from V and 4 bases from J, the junction kept 2 bases outside the gene matches. This CDR3 contains 15 residues. Germline assignment: CDR1 MRHNA and CDR2 SNTAGT. The CDR3 DNA reads TGTGCCAGCAGTGACTCAGCGGGGGGCCCAGATACGCAGTATTTT. Amino acids: CASSDSAGGPDTQYF.

This chain connects TRBV6-2 or TRBV6-3 to TRBJ2-7; unclear D gene. This CDR3 spans 13 amino acids. Germline CDR1 reads MNHEY; CDR2 reads SVGEGT. Trimming stripped 3 bases from V and 4 bases from J, with 10 bases between. The CDR3 coding sequence is TGTGCCAGCAGTTATACTGGTTTGTACGAGCAGTACTTC. Its protein product is CASSYTGLYEQYF.

In DNA, the CDR3 is TGCAGTGCCAAACCTCGGGAGGAGCAGTTCTTC. Translation gives CSAKPREEQFF. The chain carries TRBV20-1 and TRBJ2-1; tentative D call: TRBD2 (6 bases). CDR3 size: 11 residues. V was shortened by 6 bases and J by 10 bases, with 13 bases between the two germline ends. Germline CDR1 and CDR2: DFQATT and SNEGSKA (reference sequence).